This T cell receptor beta chain is from a study of T cell responses to AZD1222 COVID-19 vaccine. Samples with a second dose at about 4 or about 12 weeks were pooled together. From germline, CDR1 is MGHDK and CDR2 SYGVNS. Trimming removed 3 bases at V and 8 bases at J, with 19 bases between. The CDR3 is made up of 15 amino acids. General study points: Repertoires were obtained solely post-peak T cell response. Recipients of two AZD1222 doses showed rising Spike-specific TCR breadth and depth.

Repertoires were generated with immunoSEQ multiplex PCR, while TCRdb's copy carries only in-frame clones and drops some. The data show tens of thousands of clones, more than 85% seen once. For this clone: Its antigen is still unknown.

The receptor was derived from an adult who received the AZD1222 COVID-19 vaccine. This specimen consisted of peripheral blood, obtained 28 days after the second AZD1222 dose. The chain employs TRBV25-1 and TRBJ1-2; TRBD1 is a possible D gene (5 bases). The CDR3 nucleotides read TGTGCCAGCAGTGACCCCCGGGACGGAAAGGGGGGCTACACCTTC. It yields the protein CASSDPRDGKGGYTF.